The 21 T cell receptor beta chains presented below share a single source sample, sequenced in a study of blood T cells in healthy people across ages. Together with a sample-barcoded 5' primer, a J-beta primer mix was included in a second PCR lasting roughly 6 to 12 cycles. TCRdb re-called the 5' RACE reads with MiXCR, one entry per CDR3 protein. The sample has about 1,500,000 distinct CDR3 sequences, roughly 45% seen once. Sequenced: blood. These receptors all come from a young woman in good health.

The V gene is TRBV5-1, the J gene TRBJ2-1; no reliable D call. Per the germline V gene, CDR1 is SGHRS and CDR2 is YFSETQ. With 1 base removed from V and 6 bases from J, the gap between germline ends came to 14 bases. CDR3 length: 15 amino acids. CDR3 protein: CASSLYTALPNEQFF. The CDR3 coding sequence is TGCGCCAGCAGCTTGTATACGGCCCTACCCAATGAGCAGTTCTTC.

This chain's CDR3 is CASSRLASTDTQYF. In DNA, the CDR3 is TGTGCCAGCAGTCGGTTGGCTAGCACAGATACGCAGTATTTT. J is TRBJ2-3 and V is TRBV2; D remains unclear. Trimming removed 5 bases from V and 0 bases from J, with 9 bases in between. Per the germline V gene, CDR1 is SNHLY and CDR2 is FYNNEI. The CDR3 length is 14 residues.

The chain couples TRBV9 to TRBJ2-3; D remains ambiguous. Germline values: CDR1 SGDLS, CDR2 YYNGEE. This CDR3 has 14 amino acids. V was shortened by 0 bases and J by 3 bases, with 8 bases between the two germline ends. In nucleotides, the CDR3 is TGTGCCAGCAGCGTAGATTCCCGGACAGATACGCAGTATTTT. Translated, it gives CASSVDSRTDTQYF.

V and J are TRBV20-1 and TRBJ2-1; the match to TRBD2 covers 8 bases. With 4 bases clipped from V and 5 bases from J, the junction kept 10 bases outside the gene matches. The CDR3 contains 15 residues. Germline lookup yields CDR1 DFQATT and CDR2 SNEGSKA (reference sequence). CDR3 coding DNA: TGCAGTGCTAAAGGGATAGCGGGGAGAGACAATGAGCAGTTCTTC. Residues: CSAKGIAGRDNEQFF.

This clonotype has more than one count but fewer than ten. This rearrangement joins TRBV12-3 or TRBV12-4 to TRBJ1-5; D gene uncertain. V lost 8 bases, J lost 3 bases, and 11 bases lay in between. The CDR3 loop spans 13 amino acids. For the CDR3, the DNA is TGTGCCAGCGGAACAACAACCAATCAGCCCCAGCATTTT. It codes for CASGTTTNQPQHF.

The chain employs TRBV7-3 and TRBJ2-2, with D possibly being TRBD2 (5 bases). The germline gives CDR1 SGHTA, CDR2 FQGTGA. Trimming left V 6 bases short and J 8 bases short, with 10 bases between. This CDR3 region has 12 residues. CDR3 amino acids: CASRGRGGELFF. The DNA of the CDR3 is TGTGCCAGCAGAGGCCGGGGTGGGGAGCTGTTTTTT.

CDR3 residues: CASSDGSRVNTF. Written as DNA, the CDR3 is TGCGCCAGCAGTGATGGCAGCCGCGTAAACACCTTC. The genes are TRBV10-2 and TRBJ1-2; D gene unclear. This CDR3 is 12 amino acids long. Per the germline V gene, CDR1 is WSHSY and CDR2 is SAAADI. V lost 3 bases, J lost 12 bases, and 14 bases lay in between.

The CDR3: CASSLARGGIRHEQYF. CDR3 nucleotide sequence: TGCGCCAGCAGCTTGGCCCGGGGAGGCATACGACACGAGCAGTACTTC. This chain links TRBV5-1 with TRBJ2-7, with D perhaps matching TRBD2 (6 bases). The CDR3 spans 16 residues. Germline values: CDR1 SGHRS, CDR2 YFSETQ. V dropped 0 bases and J dropped 5 bases, with 18 bases sitting between them.

For the CDR3, the DNA is TGCAGTGCTAGAGTTGATTCAGGGTATTGGTACGAGCAGTACTTC. Translated: CSARVDSGYWYEQYF. The genes are TRBV20-1 and TRBJ2-5; a possible D gene is TRBD1 (5 bases). Matching the DNA end better, TRBJ2-7 makes the J call doubtful. The CDR3 contains 15 residues. The germline CDR1 and CDR2 sequences are DFQATT and SNEGSKA (reference sequence).

J is TRBJ2-7 and V is TRBV20-1; 10 positions match TRBD1. There are 13 residues in the CDR3. Germline CDR1 is DFQATT and CDR2 is SNEGSKA (reference sequence). CDR3 sequence: CSYFRDRGSYQYF. The CDR3 DNA reads TGCAGCTACTTTCGGGACAGGGGCTCCTATCAGTACTTC.

The chain links TRBV28 to TRBJ1-2; D might be TRBD1 (5 bases). Trimming stripped 3 bases from V and 7 bases from J, with 24 bases between. This CDR3 has 17 amino acids. CDR1 and CDR2 (germline): MDHEN, SYDVKM. The CDR3 spells CASSLVGGAEGIRGYTF. The CDR3 region has the DNA TGTGCCAGCAGTTTGGTGGGAGGTGCGGAGGGGATACGTGGCTACACCTTC.

The J gene is TRBJ1-1, the V gene TRBV10-3; D gene uncertain. The germline CDR1 and CDR2 sequences are ENHRY and SYGVKD. With 0 bases removed from V and 4 bases from J, the gap between germline ends came to 6 bases. The CDR3 runs to 13 residues. The CDR3 protein is CAISESGPTEAFF. CDR3 bases: TGTGCCATCAGTGAGTCAGGGCCCACTGAAGCTTTCTTT.

The V and J genes are TRBV25-1 and TRBJ1-1, with D possibly being TRBD1 (6 bases). This CDR3 has 14 residues. Trimming removed 4 bases from V and 3 bases from J, with 12 bases in between. CDR1 and CDR2 from the germline V gene are MGHDK and SYGVNS. CDR3 sequence: CASSVRGLYTEAFF. In DNA, the CDR3 is TGTGCCAGCAGTGTCAGGGGCTTGTACACTGAAGCTTTCTTT.

This clonotype came up a few times. The rearrangement uses TRBV13 and TRBJ2-5; D remains ambiguous. The V and J ends lost 3 bases and 4 bases respectively, with 9 bases between them. Germline V gene lookup returns CDR1 PRHDT and CDR2 FYEKMQ (reference sequence). The CDR3 has 13 residues. The CDR3 region is CASSFDPAETQYF. Written as DNA, the CDR3 is TGTGCCAGCAGCTTCGACCCGGCAGAGACCCAGTACTTC.

This clonotype came up once. The chain joins TRBV28 to TRBJ2-5, with 15 nucleotides matching TRBD2. CDR1 is MDHEN and CDR2 is SYDVKM in the germline V gene. This CDR3 has 20 amino acids. V lost 5 bases and J lost 1; bases outside the gene matches: 14. CDR3 in amino acids: CASSTYRGTSGGIAQETQYF. Written as DNA, the CDR3 is TGTGCCAGCAGTACCTACCGAGGGACTAGCGGGGGGATCGCCCAAGAGACCCAGTACTTC. The whole variable domain, filled in from reference TRBV28 and TRBJ2-5, reads DVKVTQSSRYLVKRTGEKVFLECVQDMDHENMFWYRQDPGLGLRLIYFSYDVKMKEKGDIPEGYSVSREKKERFSLILESASTNQTSMYLCASSTYRGTSGGIAQETQYFGPGTRLLVL.

The V call is TRBV4-1, the J call TRBJ2-3; 10 bases map to TRBD2. Germline CDR1 MGHRA, CDR2 YSYEKL. The CDR3 runs to 18 residues. The V and J ends lost 0 bases and 5 bases, in that order; junction bases with no gene match: 11. DNA of the CDR3: TGCGCCAGCAGCCAAGAGGAGCGGGGGGGCCGCCTCGGAGATACGCAGTATTTT. Encoded protein: CASSQEERGGRLGDTQYF.

The gene calls are TRBV12-3 or TRBV12-4 and TRBJ2-3; tentatively, D is TRBD2 (5 bases). This CDR3 comprises 17 residues. V was trimmed by 0 bases and J by 3 bases, leaving 16 bases between them. The CDR3 sequence: CASSLALRGVPTDTQYF. CDR3 nucleotide sequence: TGTGCCAGCAGTTTAGCACTTCGGGGAGTTCCTACAGATACGCAGTATTTT.

The chain carries TRBV3-1 and TRBJ1-1; no clear D. Germline V gene sequence: CDR1 LGHDT, CDR2 YNNKEL (reference sequence). Between the trimmed V and J ends, which lost 0 bases and 4 bases, there was a span of 9 bases. This CDR3 comprises 14 residues. The CDR3 loop is CASSQEDLRTEAFF. For the CDR3, the DNA is TGTGCCAGCAGCCAAGAAGACTTACGCACTGAAGCTTTCTTT. The full variable domain, its missing parts supplied by reference TRBV3-1 and TRBJ1-1, is DTAVSQTPKYLVTQMGNDKSIKCEQNLGHDTMYWYKQDSKKFLKIMFSYNNKELIINETVPNRFSPKSPDKAHLNLHINSLELGDSAVYFCASSQEDLRTEAFFGQGTRLTVV.

This clonotype was counted a single time. This chain joins TRBV7-9 and TRBJ2-7, with a tentative D call TRBD1 (6 bases). From germline, CDR1 is SEHNR and CDR2 FQNEAQ (reference sequence). The V end lost 9 bases, the J end lost 6 bases, and 15 bases lay between the germline ends. CDR3 length equals 12 residues. CDR3 DNA sequence: TGTGCCAGTAAGCAGGGGCTCGGCGAGCAGTACTTC. This encodes CASKQGLGEQYF.

This clonotype showed up just a few times. V gene TRBV10-3 combines with J gene TRBJ2-1, with TRBD1 identical over 7 bases. The CDR3 covers 15 residues. From germline, CDR1 is ENHRY and CDR2 SYGVKD. Unmatched junction bases numbered 7, after V lost 6 bases and J lost 2 bases. CDR3 amino acids: CAIRVSGTAYNEQFF. The CDR3 DNA sequence: TGTGCCATCAGGGTCTCAGGGACAGCCTACAATGAGCAGTTCTTC.

Of note for this clonotype: Its ends do not fully match the called genes, so a read error is possible. The chain employs TRBV3-1 and TRBJ2-3, with D hard to call. CDR1 and CDR2 from the germline V gene are LGHDT and YNNKEL (reference sequence). The CDR3 contains 11 residues. The CDR3: CAGSQVSTQYF. The CDR3 coding sequence is TGTGCCGGCAGCCAAGTATCTACGCAGTATTTT.